The clone carrying this T cell receptor beta chain has a handful of counts. These data are taken from a study of blood T cell repertoires in COVID-19. Study details: Samples of COVID-19 (acute and convalescent) were obtained from the United States, Italy and Spain. From T cells, B-cell-depleted T cells, or PBMCs came the material, which was cDNA or gDNA.

Original handling: Amplifying reference gene primers gave estimates of nucleated cell counts. Repertoires were generated with immunoSEQ multiplex PCR, while TCRdb's copy carries only in-frame clones and drops some. V, J and clone size are those of that table, while D and trimming were read from the DNA. Counted here are nearly 250,000 clones, about nine tenths occurring once; the ten biggest clones make up around 1.5%. Germline V gene sequence: CDR1 SEHNR, CDR2 FQNEAQ (reference sequence). V gave up 7 bases and J gave up 0 bases, with 21 bases separating them. The CDR3 is 17 residues long. The TCR originated in a woman aged 55-70 years who had recovered from COVID-19. The specimen was peripheral blood. The chain is built from TRBV7-9 and TRBJ2-5; D is possibly TRBD1 (7 bases). The CDR3 DNA sequence: TGTGCCAGCACAGACCCGGCAGGGGGGAAGTACCAAGAGACCCAGTACTTC. Translating it yields CASTDPAGGKYQETQYF.